The entry that follows covers one TCR beta chain sequence. Its antigen target is currently unknown. Per-nucleotide qualities are absent, and no much larger clonotype sits a single base away. The CDR3 contains 13 residues, cysteine and phenylalanine counted. Only the CDR3 part of the read is kept: 39 bases, read in frame from the first base. CDR1 and CDR2, per the germline V gene (reference sequence), are SEHNR and FQNEAQ. V drops 2 bases and J drops 4 bases, leaving 8 bases in between. To identify antigen-specific CD4+ T cell clonotypes by their expansion, the ViraFEST assay first stimulated PBMC with viral peptide pools and then applied TCR sequencing. After roughly 11 days of culture, CD4+ T cells were isolated with the EasySep CD4+ T cell isolation kit. Negative nucleocapsid antibody results before and after vaccination confirmed that the healthy vaccine recipients had no prior SARS-CoV-2 infection. Approximately 2 million PBMC per well were cultured in IMDM with about 4.6% human AB serum, around 10 IU/ml IL-2 and gentamicin, plus 10 ug/ml peptides. Half of the culture medium was replaced with fresh IL-2-containing medium on days 3 and 7. Unless noted otherwise, every peptide stimulation condition was grown in triplicate wells. PBMC were separated from whole blood using Ficoll-Paque Plus gradient centrifugation and were then either cryopreserved at -140C or used fresh. Overlapping peptide pools spanned the spike proteins of SARS-CoV-2 and the common cold coronaviruses HCoV-NL63, HCoV-OC43 and HCoV-229E. Genomic DNA was extracted from cultured CD4+ T cells with the QIAamp micro DNA kit.

These data belong to a study of vaccination effects on CD4 cells after COVID-19 (dated by TCRdb to between 2021 and 2024). Regarding the study in general: Each participant got two doses of an mRNA SARS-CoV-2 vaccine, either BNT162b2 or mRNA-1273. In both COVID-19 convalescent patients and infection-naive vaccine recipients, the study compared SARS-CoV-2 spike-specific CD4+ TCR repertoires from before mRNA vaccination with those from after it. Altogether, some 10 COVID-19 convalescent patients and several SARS-CoV-2-naive healthy vaccine recipients made up the full study. In the study, cultures from other donors were sequenced using the Oncomine TCR Beta short-read assay on an Illumina iSeq 100.

General findings and caveats noted by the study authors: Limitations of the study were the small number of convalescent patients and the absence of early post-infection timepoints. Both infection-induced and vaccine-induced clones contracted markedly at late post-vaccination timepoints, which is consistent with waning T cell responses. In healthy vaccine recipients, vaccine-induced clones were almost all SARS-CoV-2 mono-reactive, with only 1 of 255 cross-reactive with common cold coronaviruses.

Library preparation employed the immunoSEQ multiplex PCR assay. TCR beta CDR3 sequencing was performed on DNA from the cultured, isolated CD4+ T cells. Per the authors' processing: The analysis removed non-productive TCR sequences, trimmed reads to the CDR3 region, and retained only CDR3s that were 7 or more amino acids long. Antigen-specific clonotypes were identified with the MANAFEST web app by comparing expansion in peptide wells against reference cultures. Positive clones required FDR<0.05 expansion versus reference and all other wells, odds ratio above 5, and frequency above 0.1% in two replicate wells. Cross-reactive clonotypes were defined as significantly expanded in SARS-CoV-2 spike wells and in at least one common cold coronavirus spike condition. Using the stringdist R package, CDR3 similarity was measured by Levenshtein distance, and unrooted trees were constructed with ape in R 3.6.1. In its TCRdb copy, this immuneACCESS table keeps in-frame sequences only and misses some clones. Where compared with another copy, unresolved V genes explain less than half of these, and the others have no known cause. The V and J calls and clone size are taken from that table; D and trimming were inferred from the DNA. The sample has about 73,000 clones on record, about 70% of them singletons. Around 2.9% of the sample comes from the top ten.

This specimen was CD4+ T cells from PBMCs cultured with HCoV-NL63 spike peptides, taken before COVID-19 vaccination. The cell subset or site label on this specimen signifies: HCoV-NL63 spike overlapping peptide pool stimulation. The sequence derives from a human donor who received a COVID-19 vaccine. The rearranged segments are TRBV7-9 and TRBJ1-2, with no confident D gene call. Here the CDR3 is given as CASSLWESYGYTF. The DNA sequence reads TGTGCCAGCAGCTTATGGGAATCCTATGGCTACACCTTC.